Presented here are 27 T cell receptor beta chains from one specimen sequenced in a study of T-cell reconstitution after alpha-beta-depleted transplantation in children. Preparation of the TCRbeta library was carried out with unique molecular identifiers. TCRdb redid the calling of the PCR reads with MiXCR, one entry per CDR3 protein. The repertoire holds about 610,000 distinct CDR3 sequences, with more than 9% as singletons. The source material was PBMCs from the stem cell graft donor, sampled from the stem cell graft. These receptors came from a human donor who donated a stem cell graft to a child with acute myeloid leukemia.

The rearrangement joins TRBV19 to TRBJ2-3; TRBD1 is a possible D gene (6 bases). The V gene's germline CDR1 is LNHDA and CDR2 SQIVND (reference sequence). The CDR3 is 14 residues long. The ends were cut back, 5 bases at V and 5 bases at J, with 14 bases in the middle. In DNA form, the CDR3 reads TGTGCCAGTAGTCCTGACAGGCTCCTAGATACGCAGTATTTT. Its translation is CASSPDRLLDTQYF.

This clonotype was detected only a few times. The chain uses TRBV29-1 and TRBJ1-2; 8 bases fit TRBD1. The CDR3 has 15 residues. V trimming: 3 bases; J trimming: 5 bases; junction bases outside the gene matches: 11. Germline V gene lookup returns CDR1 SQVTM and CDR2 ANQGSEA. This chain's CDR3 is CSVDYGQGAKYGYTF. In nucleotides, the CDR3 is TGCAGCGTTGACTATGGACAGGGAGCAAAATATGGCTACACCTTC.

The chain combines TRBV15 with TRBJ2-3, with D perhaps given as TRBD1 or TRBD2 (6 bases each). Germline assignment: CDR1 LNHNV and CDR2 YYDKDF (reference sequence). This CDR3 has 17 residues. V was pared by 2 bases and J by 3 bases, with 18 bases between. CDR3 DNA sequence: TGTGCCACCAGCAGACCTTTTACAGGGACTCGGACAGATACGCAGTATTTT. Amino acid sequence: CATSRPFTGTRTDTQYF.

This clonotype was detected ten times or more. The chain links TRBV12-3 or TRBV12-4 to TRBJ1-3; D is uncertain. The V gene lost 7 bases and the J gene lost 15 bases, with 25 bases spanning the gap. The CDR3 has 14 amino acids. Here the CDR3 DNA reads TGTGCCAGCACCCTCCGAGGAGGCCCATCACATCCATATTTT. It codes for CASTLRGGPSHPYF.

Worth noting for this clonotype: Relative to the germline gene, one junction end is altered; a read error may explain this. V usage is TRBV5-1 and J usage is TRBJ2-6, with D tentatively TRBD2 (6 bases). The length of the CDR3 is 15 residues. Germline CDR1 is SGHRS and CDR2 is YFSETQ. CDR3 sequence: CASSKRESEANVLTF. As DNA, the CDR3 is TGCGCCAGCAGCAAACGGGAGTCTGAGGCCAACGTCCTGACTTTC.

The chain couples TRBV6-2 or TRBV6-3 to TRBJ2-3; TRBD2 aligns across 9 bases. The CDR3 is 13 amino acids. V was clipped by 6 bases and J by 12 bases; unmatched bases: 10. Germline CDR1 and CDR2: MNHEY and SVGEGT. In DNA, the CDR3 is TGTGCCAGCAGGCCCAATGCCGGGACTAGCCAGTATTTT. This gives the protein CASRPNAGTSQYF.

This clonotype was seen many times. The gene calls are TRBV5-1 and TRBJ2-2; D may be TRBD2 (6 bases). Germline V gene lookup returns CDR1 SGHRS and CDR2 YFSETQ. Trimming stripped 4 bases from V and 3 bases from J, with 22 bases between. CDR3 length: 18 amino acids. In DNA, the CDR3 is TGCGCCAGCAGCCCTTCCTCGGGAGCTAGCGCATACACCGGGGAGCTGTTTTTT. Amino acid sequence: CASSPSSGASAYTGELFF.

The V call is TRBV28, the J call TRBJ2-2; D is unresolved. There are 12 residues in the CDR3. Germline-derived CDR1 and CDR2 are MDHEN and SYDVKM. Trimming left V 6 bases short and J 6 bases short, with 8 bases between. DNA of the CDR3: TGTGCCAGCAGCCCTAGACCCGGGGAGCTGTTTTTT. Translating gives CASSPRPGELFF.

This clonotype has at least ten counts. The chain combines TRBV3-1 with TRBJ2-6, with D perhaps TRBD1 (6 bases). V was trimmed by 0 bases and J by 2 bases, leaving 14 bases between them. The CDR3 has 18 amino acids. Looked up from germline, CDR1 is LGHDT and CDR2 is YNNKEL (reference sequence). CDR3 DNA sequence: TGTGCCAGCAGCCAAGATGTGAACAGGGTGACTGGGGCCAACGTCCTGACTTTC. This gives the protein CASSQDVNRVTGANVLTF.

This clonotype was seen only a few times. The J gene is TRBJ2-1, the V gene TRBV28; 16 nucleotides align to TRBD2. The length of the CDR3 is 13 residues. J was trimmed by 9 bases and V by 8 bases; bases with no gene match: 1. Germline assignment: CDR1 MDHEN and CDR2 SYDVKM. The CDR3 loop reads CASGTSGRAEQFF. CDR3 DNA: TGTGCCAGCGGGACTAGCGGGAGGGCTGAGCAGTTCTTC.

V usage is TRBV5-5 and J usage is TRBJ2-1; D not certain. Germline CDR1 and CDR2: SGHKS and YYEKEE (reference sequence). V gave up 0 bases and J gave up 0 bases, with 10 bases separating them. The CDR3 totals 16 residues. As DNA, the CDR3 is TGTGCCAGCAGCTTGGAGGCAGTGAGCTCCTACAATGAGCAGTTCTTC. Its protein is CASSLEAVSSYNEQFF.

This clonotype was counted ten times or more. The chain has TRBV7-9 and TRBJ1-4; D is unclear. Germline CDR1 and CDR2: SEHNR and FQNEAQ (reference sequence). The CDR3 runs to 14 residues. Trimming took off 3 bases at V and 7 bases at J, with 12 bases between the two ends. CDR3 bases: TGTGCCAGCAGCTTTAGCGGGGATACTGAAAAACTGTTTTTT. This sequence encodes CASSFSGDTEKLFF.

The rearrangement uses TRBV11-2 and TRBJ2-2; 15 bases are a match to TRBD2. Trimming cost V 6 bases and J 7 bases; bases outside gene matches: 15. Germline V CDR1 and CDR2: SGHAT, FQNNGV. This CDR3 contains 19 residues. Here the CDR3 reads CASRRWTSGRGGFFGELFF. CDR3 nucleotide sequence: TGTGCCAGCAGACGGTGGACTAGCGGGAGGGGGGGGTTTTTCGGGGAGCTGTTTTTT.

This clonotype was seen at least ten times. This chain links TRBV27 with TRBJ2-2; either TRBD1 or TRBD2 may fit D (6 bases each). Germline loops: CDR1 MNHEY, CDR2 SMNVEV (reference sequence). The V and J ends lost 8 bases and 5 bases respectively, with 21 bases between them. The CDR3 has 16 amino acids. The CDR3: CASGLRGGIGTGELFF. The CDR3 DNA reads as TGTGCCAGCGGCTTGAGAGGGGGGATTGGGACCGGGGAGCTGTTTTTT.

This clonotype was seen a few times. The chain combines TRBV7-2 with TRBJ2-4, with 8 bases that match TRBD2. CDR1 and CDR2 from the germline V gene are SGHTA and FQGNSA. The CDR3 runs 17 residues. V lost 2 bases and J lost 0; bases outside the gene matches: 6. The CDR3 bases are TGTGCCAGCAGCTTAACGGGCGGGGGGTTAGCCAAAAACATTCAGTACTTC. It yields the protein CASSLTGGGLAKNIQYF.

This clonotype has just a few counts. The J gene is TRBJ2-5, the V gene TRBV4-3, with D possibly called TRBD1 or TRBD2 (5 bases each). Trimming removed 3 bases at V and 1 base at J, with 9 bases between. CDR3 length: 14 amino acids. Germline CDR1 and CDR2: LGHNA and YSLEER. CDR3: CASSQGRIQETQYF. In nucleotides, the CDR3 is TGCGCCAGCAGCCAGGGACGGATCCAAGAGACCCAGTACTTC.

This clonotype was counted a few times. V gene TRBV7-2 combines with J gene TRBJ2-5; no firm D call. CDR1 is SGHTA and CDR2 is FQGNSA in the germline V gene. This CDR3 spans 13 amino acids. Trimming stripped 1 base from V and 5 bases from J, with 8 bases between. The CDR3 DNA reads as TGTGCCAGCAGCTTAGTTGCGTTGGAGACCCAGTACTTC. This translates into CASSLVALETQYF.

The J gene is TRBJ2-3, the V gene TRBV29-1, with TRBD2 identical over 7 bases. CDR1 is SQVTM, CDR2 ANQGSEA, per germline. CDR3 size: 15 residues. CDR3 in amino acids: CSVPTTSGNTDTQYF. In nucleotides, the CDR3 is TGCAGTGTTCCAACAACAAGCGGGAACACAGATACGCAGTATTTT.

This clonotype was picked up many times. The gene calls are TRBV12-3 or TRBV12-4 and TRBJ2-2, with no clear D. With 7 bases removed from V and 5 bases from J, the gap between germline ends came to 5 bases. The CDR3 is made up of 11 amino acids. This chain's CDR3 is CASTFTGELFF. The CDR3 DNA reads TGTGCCAGCACGTTTACCGGGGAGCTGTTTTTT.

The genes are TRBV4-3 and TRBJ2-1; 10 positions agree with TRBD2. V shed 4 bases, J shed 5 bases, and the junction held 2 bases outside the gene matches. The CDR3 is 14 residues long. Germline V gene sequence: CDR1 LGHNA, CDR2 YSLEER. This CDR3 reads CASSLLAGDNEQFF. The DNA of the CDR3 is TGCGCCAGCAGCCTTCTAGCGGGGGACAATGAGCAGTTCTTC.

This clonotype was detected a few times. This rearrangement joins TRBV7-2 to TRBJ1-2, with D uncertain. V shed 2 bases and J shed 7 bases, with 14 bases lying between them. The CDR3 is 14 residues long. Germline V gene sequence: CDR1 SGHTA, CDR2 FQGNSA. CDR3 nucleotide sequence: TGTGCCAGCAGCTTAAGTGCCCATGCTCCTGGCTACACCTTC. Protein sequence: CASSLSAHAPGYTF.

This clonotype occurred many times. V usage is TRBV25-1 and J usage is TRBJ2-6; unclear D gene. Germline-derived CDR1 and CDR2 are MGHDK and SYGVNS. V lost 5 bases and J 4 bases, leaving 3 bases between the germline ends. The CDR3 has 12 residues. The CDR3 sequence: CASSTGANVLTF. For the CDR3, the DNA is TGTGCCAGCAGTACCGGGGCCAACGTCCTGACTTTC.

This clonotype was seen at least ten times. The chain has TRBV6-1 and TRBJ1-4; D is unresolved. V lost 5 bases, J lost 5 bases, and 9 bases lay in between. The CDR3 loop spans 13 amino acids. Per germline, CDR1 MNHNS and CDR2 SASEGT. The CDR3 spells CASSQAINEKLFF. The CDR3, as DNA: TGTGCCAGCAGTCAGGCCATAAATGAAAAACTGTTTTTT.

J is TRBJ2-7 and V is TRBV28; tentative D call: TRBD2 (6 bases). The CDR3 is 13 amino acids. The V gene's germline CDR1 is MDHEN and CDR2 SYDVKM. V was clipped by 8 bases and J by 5 bases, with 16 bases between them. CDR3 protein: CASAGTRMNEQYF. CDR3 sequence (DNA): TGTGCCAGCGCGGGAACCAGAATGAACGAGCAGTACTTC.

This clonotype was detected only a few times. The V and J genes are TRBV2 and TRBJ2-7, with D perhaps TRBD2 (7 bases). The CDR3 sequence is 15 residues long. The V gene lost 4 bases and the J gene lost 7 bases, with 20 bases spanning the gap. Looked up from germline, CDR1 is SNHLY and CDR2 is FYNNEI. CDR3 in amino acids: CASSVGGGPTLEQYF. In DNA, the CDR3 is TGTGCCAGCAGTGTAGGGGGAGGGCCAACGTTGGAGCAGTACTTC.

This clonotype was recorded a few times. J is TRBJ2-3 and V is TRBV11-2; D call uncertain. Trimming removed 5 bases at V and 0 bases at J, with 12 bases between. The germline CDR1 and CDR2 sequences are SGHAT and FQNNGV. The CDR3 totals 15 residues. The CDR3 DNA reads as TGTGCCAGCAGCGACTTGGCGGATAGCACAGATACGCAGTATTTT. It codes for CASSDLADSTDTQYF.

A few counts support this clonotype. V is TRBV18 and J is TRBJ2-1, with 7 positions matching TRBD1. Germline CDR1 is KGHSH and CDR2 is LQKENI. The junction had 3 bases not matched to a gene; V was cut back by 1 base and J by 9 bases. CDR3 size: 13 residues. CDR3 residues: CASSPRPGGEQFF. For the CDR3, the DNA is TGTGCCAGCTCACCACGACCAGGGGGTGAGCAGTTCTTC.